This T cell receptor beta chain was documented in a study of cytomegalovirus exposure and HLA in healthy donors. From germline, CDR1 is MDHEN and CDR2 SYDVKM. This CDR3 spans 14 amino acids. The V end lost 4 bases, the J end lost 5 bases, and 12 bases lay between the germline ends. Amplification used 60 Vbeta primers and 13 Jbeta primers. TCRdb keeps only in-frame clones here, not all; method: immunoSEQ multiplex PCR. This sample carries 130,000 to 150,000 clones, roughly 80% of them seen once, and the ten largest clones take around 2.9%. Donors in the study were healthy people who gave bone marrow. The origin of this receptor is a female donor in good health and CMV-seronegative. This sequence joins TRBV28 and TRBJ2-1; a weak D match, TRBD2 (6 bases). Sequencing was done on a sample of PBMCs. CDR3 residues: CASSYLGLNNEQFF. The CDR3 coding sequence is TGTGCCAGCAGTTATCTTGGACTAAACAATGAGCAGTTCTTC.